Listed below are T cell receptor beta chains from one sample, sequenced in a study of T cell repertoires in cytomegalovirus infection. A single record per CDR3 protein comes from TCRdb applying MiXCR to the reads. The sample contains a few hundred thousand distinct CDR3 sequences, about 20% of which appear only once. These receptors' targets are unknown. Sequences were derived from cultured PBMCs, sampled from culture after CMV antigen stimulation. Receptors originate from a human donor in good health (CMV status not recorded). Some clones in this sample may be carry-over from other donors' samples. CDR3s include the opening cysteine and the closing phenylalanine or tryptophan. Each record gives: CDR3 protein, V gene, J gene.

cdr3_aa: CASSQGPTNAEETQYF
v_call: TRBV4-1
j_call: TRBJ2-5

cdr3_aa: CASSPRWGAESTEAFF
v_call: TRBV7-2
j_call: TRBJ1-1

cdr3_aa: CASSLAVAEAFF
v_call: TRBV7-2
j_call: TRBJ1-1

cdr3_aa: CASTRQAGAAGELFF
v_call: TRBV6-1
j_call: TRBJ2-2

cdr3_aa: CASSIAIPGLAHNEQFF
v_call: TRBV19
j_call: TRBJ2-1

cdr3_aa: CASRSDRGNTGELFF
v_call: TRBV12-3/TRBV12-4
j_call: TRBJ2-2

cdr3_aa: CASSFLSGNEQFF
v_call: TRBV28
j_call: TRBJ2-1

cdr3_aa: CASSLGLFGSYNEQFF
v_call: TRBV5-8
j_call: TRBJ2-1

cdr3_aa: CASSLFLGGTSVNEQFF
v_call: TRBV12-3/TRBV12-4
j_call: TRBJ2-1

cdr3_aa: CASSLTGTSIVGELFF
v_call: TRBV7-3
j_call: TRBJ2-2

cdr3_aa: CATSFQVGTDTQYF
v_call: TRBV6-1
j_call: TRBJ2-3

cdr3_aa: CASSANLLATEAFF
v_call: TRBV2
j_call: TRBJ1-1

cdr3_aa: CASGEGPYSNQPQHF
v_call: TRBV27
j_call: TRBJ1-5

cdr3_aa: CASSYRQGPKFF
v_call: TRBV7-6
j_call: TRBJ2-1

cdr3_aa: CASSPPSDYEQYF
v_call: TRBV7-4
j_call: TRBJ2-7

cdr3_aa: CATSDYGSSYNEQFF
v_call: TRBV24-1
j_call: TRBJ2-1

cdr3_aa: CASSQEVGQGNYGYTF
v_call: TRBV4-3
j_call: TRBJ1-2

cdr3_aa: CASEGTQEQFF
v_call: TRBV9
j_call: TRBJ2-1

cdr3_aa: CASSLSGRAFWEQFF
v_call: TRBV7-2
j_call: TRBJ2-1

cdr3_aa: CASSLSRTSGSYNEQFF
v_call: TRBV7-8
j_call: TRBJ2-1

cdr3_aa: CAIGGTGRNEAFF
v_call: TRBV10-3
j_call: TRBJ1-1

cdr3_aa: CASSFRESTDTQYF
v_call: TRBV5-1
j_call: TRBJ2-3

cdr3_aa: CASSREGRLLNEQFF
v_call: TRBV5-4
j_call: TRBJ2-1

cdr3_aa: CASSPGANVLTF
v_call: TRBV23-1
j_call: TRBJ2-6

cdr3_aa: CAISESRTSGYNEQFF
v_call: TRBV10-3
j_call: TRBJ2-1

cdr3_aa: CASSRSTYEQFF
v_call: TRBV11-2
j_call: TRBJ2-1

cdr3_aa: CASSSLSGRAGEQFF
v_call: TRBV11-2
j_call: TRBJ2-1

cdr3_aa: CASSPQSRSYEQYF
v_call: TRBV6-5
j_call: TRBJ2-7

cdr3_aa: CASSYGRVDTQYF
v_call: TRBV6-5
j_call: TRBJ2-3

cdr3_aa: CSAREGQVSYEQYF
v_call: TRBV20-1
j_call: TRBJ2-7

cdr3_aa: CASSLVDNGYTF
v_call: TRBV7-9
j_call: TRBJ1-2

cdr3_aa: CASSLLLETGYTF
v_call: TRBV7-2
j_call: TRBJ1-2

cdr3_aa: CASSYLGTDTQYF
v_call: TRBV6-5
j_call: TRBJ2-3

cdr3_aa: CASSHVRDAEAFF
v_call: TRBV6-1
j_call: TRBJ1-1

cdr3_aa: CAIRTGDTYEQYF
v_call: TRBV10-3
j_call: TRBJ2-7

cdr3_aa: CASSLGGGSNQPQHF
v_call: TRBV7-8
j_call: TRBJ1-5

cdr3_aa: CASSLDSANEQFF
v_call: TRBV7-7
j_call: TRBJ2-1

cdr3_aa: CASSLTRTVETQYF
v_call: TRBV7-9
j_call: TRBJ2-5

cdr3_aa: CAISEPDRTYEQYF
v_call: TRBV10-3
j_call: TRBJ2-7

cdr3_aa: CASSSRTGSNAEAYF
v_call: TRBV7-6
j_call: TRBJ1-1

cdr3_aa: CASMDYLQETQYF
v_call: TRBV19
j_call: TRBJ2-5

cdr3_aa: CASGFGQLSYNEQFF
v_call: TRBV12-5
j_call: TRBJ2-1

cdr3_aa: CASSSQTRLNTGELFF
v_call: TRBV12-3/TRBV12-4
j_call: TRBJ2-2

cdr3_aa: CASRQEGRTEAFF
v_call: TRBV27
j_call: TRBJ1-1

cdr3_aa: CASSRGQGAVNTEAFF
v_call: TRBV5-1
j_call: TRBJ1-1

cdr3_aa: CASRVDRAYGYTF
v_call: TRBV28
j_call: TRBJ1-2

cdr3_aa: CASSRGTGPSSEQYF
v_call: TRBV4-2
j_call: TRBJ2-7

cdr3_aa: CASSLVGGRYRTDTQYF
v_call: TRBV11-2
j_call: TRBJ2-3

cdr3_aa: CASSQVASYNEQFF
v_call: TRBV4-1
j_call: TRBJ2-1

cdr3_aa: CASSLVTQGRYEQYF
v_call: TRBV7-2
j_call: TRBJ2-7

cdr3_aa: CASCPSTGTLLNTEAFF
v_call: TRBV7-6
j_call: TRBJ1-1

cdr3_aa: CASSSGQKNSPLHF
v_call: TRBV12-3/TRBV12-4
j_call: TRBJ1-6

cdr3_aa: CASSIYQLMNTEAFF
v_call: TRBV12-3/TRBV12-4
j_call: TRBJ1-1

cdr3_aa: CSVEDGARQGHTEAFF
v_call: TRBV29-1
j_call: TRBJ1-1

cdr3_aa: CASSLDTRFDTQYF
v_call: TRBV7-2
j_call: TRBJ2-3